This TCR beta chain comes out of a study of blood T cell repertoires in COVID-19. Some clones are missing from TCRdb's copy, which holds only in-frame ones; the method was immunoSEQ multiplex PCR. There are about 380,000 clones in the sample; 85% to 90% occur only once, and 5% to 8.5% lies in the top ten. The CDR3 extends over 15 amino acids. Germline V gene data show CDR1 as KGHSH and CDR2 as LQKENI. The ends lost 3 bases at V and 5 bases at J; junction bases unmatched: 7. This TCR was sampled from a man aged 18-30 years with active or convalescent COVID-19. Material for sequencing was peripheral blood. This sequence joins TRBV18 and TRBJ2-5; 9 bases agree with TRBD1. The CDR3 loop reads CASSPGQGKGETQYF. CDR3 nucleotide sequence: TGTGCCAGCTCACCGGGACAGGGAAAAGGGGAGACCCAGTACTTC.